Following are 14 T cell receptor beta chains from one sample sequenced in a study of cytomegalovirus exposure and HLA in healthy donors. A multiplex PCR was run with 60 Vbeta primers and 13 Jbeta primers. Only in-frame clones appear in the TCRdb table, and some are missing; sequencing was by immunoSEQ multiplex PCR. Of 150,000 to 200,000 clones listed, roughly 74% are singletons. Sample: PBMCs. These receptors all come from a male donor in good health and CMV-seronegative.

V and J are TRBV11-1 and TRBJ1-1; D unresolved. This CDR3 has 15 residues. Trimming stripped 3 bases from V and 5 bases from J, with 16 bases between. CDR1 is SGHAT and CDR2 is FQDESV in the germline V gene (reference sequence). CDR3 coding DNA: TGTGCCAGCAGCTTGGAAGGAGTTTTCGGAACTGAAGCTTTCTTT. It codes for CASSLEGVFGTEAFF.

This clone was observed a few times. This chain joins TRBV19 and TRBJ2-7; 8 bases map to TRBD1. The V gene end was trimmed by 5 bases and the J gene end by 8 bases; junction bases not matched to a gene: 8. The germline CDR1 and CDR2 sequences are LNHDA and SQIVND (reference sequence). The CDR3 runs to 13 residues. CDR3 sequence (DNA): TGTGCCAGTAGTCAGGGGGCCGAATTCCAGCAGTACTTC. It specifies CASSQGAEFQQYF.

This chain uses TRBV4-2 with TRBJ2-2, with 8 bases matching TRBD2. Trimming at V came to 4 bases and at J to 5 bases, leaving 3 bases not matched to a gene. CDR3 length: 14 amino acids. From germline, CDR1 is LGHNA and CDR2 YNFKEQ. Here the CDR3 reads CASSLGLATGELFF. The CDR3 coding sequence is TGTGCCAGCAGCCTAGGACTAGCTACCGGGGAGCTGTTTTTT.

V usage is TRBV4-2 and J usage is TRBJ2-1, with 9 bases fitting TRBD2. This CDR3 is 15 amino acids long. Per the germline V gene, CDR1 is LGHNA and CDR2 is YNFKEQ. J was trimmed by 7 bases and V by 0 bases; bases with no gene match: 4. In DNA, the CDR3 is TGTGCCAGCAGCCAAGAGGCGGGGGGGCGGAATGAGCAGTTCTTC. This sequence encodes CASSQEAGGRNEQFF.

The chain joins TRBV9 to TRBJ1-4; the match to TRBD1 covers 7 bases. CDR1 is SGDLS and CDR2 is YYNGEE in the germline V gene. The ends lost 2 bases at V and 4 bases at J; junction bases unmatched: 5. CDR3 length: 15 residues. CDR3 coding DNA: TGTGCCAGCAGCGTTTCCGGGACAGTTAATGAAAAACTGTTTTTT. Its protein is CASSVSGTVNEKLFF.

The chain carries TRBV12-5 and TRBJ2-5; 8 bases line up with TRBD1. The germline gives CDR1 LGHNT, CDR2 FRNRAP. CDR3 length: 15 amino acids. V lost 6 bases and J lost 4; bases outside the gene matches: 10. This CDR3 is CASGPPGGTGETQYF. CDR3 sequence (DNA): TGTGCTAGTGGCCCCCCGGGTGGGACAGGAGAGACCCAGTACTTC.

The CDR3, as DNA: TGTGCCAGCGGGGACAGGGTTTCGGGCTATGGCTACACCTTC. Its translation is CASGDRVSGYGYTF. This chain joins TRBV27 and TRBJ1-2; 9 nucleotides line up with TRBD1. Germline CDR1 MNHEY, CDR2 SMNVEV (reference sequence). The CDR3 loop spans 14 amino acids. Trimming cost V 8 bases and J 4 bases; bases outside gene matches: 8.

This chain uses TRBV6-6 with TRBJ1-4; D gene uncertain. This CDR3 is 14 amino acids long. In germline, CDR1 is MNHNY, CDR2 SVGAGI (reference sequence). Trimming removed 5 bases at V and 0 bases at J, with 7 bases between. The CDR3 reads CASSTTTTNEKLFF. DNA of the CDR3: TGTGCCAGCAGTACGACAACAACTAATGAAAAACTGTTTTTT.

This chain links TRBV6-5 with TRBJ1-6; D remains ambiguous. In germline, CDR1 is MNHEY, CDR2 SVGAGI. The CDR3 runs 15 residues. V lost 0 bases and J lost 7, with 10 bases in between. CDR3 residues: CASSYSFRGNSPLHF. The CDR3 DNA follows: TGTGCCAGCAGTTACTCATTTCGGGGAAATTCACCCCTCCACTTT.

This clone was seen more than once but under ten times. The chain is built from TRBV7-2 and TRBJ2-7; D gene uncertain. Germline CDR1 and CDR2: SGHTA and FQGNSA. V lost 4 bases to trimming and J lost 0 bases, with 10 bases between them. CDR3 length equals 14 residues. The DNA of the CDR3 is TGTGCCAGCAGCTCGAACTCTATCTCCTACGAGCAGTACTTC. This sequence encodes CASSSNSISYEQYF.

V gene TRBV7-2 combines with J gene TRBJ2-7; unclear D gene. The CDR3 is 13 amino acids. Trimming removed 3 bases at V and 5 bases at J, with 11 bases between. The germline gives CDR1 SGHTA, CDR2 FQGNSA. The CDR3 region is CASSFGELDEQYF. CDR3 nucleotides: TGTGCCAGCAGCTTTGGTGAATTAGACGAGCAGTACTTC.

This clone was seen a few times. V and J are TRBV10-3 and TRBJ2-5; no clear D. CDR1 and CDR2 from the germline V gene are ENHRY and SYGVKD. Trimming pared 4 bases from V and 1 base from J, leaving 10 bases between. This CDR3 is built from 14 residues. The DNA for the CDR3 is TGTGCCATCAGTGGAGGTCAGAGCCAAGAGACCCAGTACTTC. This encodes CAISGGQSQETQYF.

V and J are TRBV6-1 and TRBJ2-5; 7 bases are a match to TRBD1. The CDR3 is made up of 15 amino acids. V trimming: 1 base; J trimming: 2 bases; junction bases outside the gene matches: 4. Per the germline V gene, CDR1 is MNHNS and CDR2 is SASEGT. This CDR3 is CASSEERDRQETQYF. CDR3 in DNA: TGTGCCAGCAGTGAAGAGAGGGACAGACAAGAGACCCAGTACTTC.

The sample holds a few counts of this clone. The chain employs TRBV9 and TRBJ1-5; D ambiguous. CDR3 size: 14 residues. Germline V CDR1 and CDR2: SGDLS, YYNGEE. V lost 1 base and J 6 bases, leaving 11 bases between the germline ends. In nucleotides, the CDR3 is TGTGCCAGCAGCGTAACCGGGGAGGGTCAGCCCCAGCATTTT. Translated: CASSVTGEGQPQHF.